This T cell receptor (beta chain) was found in a study of T cell clonality in common variable immunodeficiency. Study-wide results and limits: Fewer deletions and N-nucleotide insertions were reportedly seen in common variable immunodeficiency TCR beta sequences. Repertoire-complication correlations in CVID were limited by patient heterogeneity.

Produced via immunoSEQ multiplex PCR; TCRdb's table is partial and in-frame only. The record shows 25,000 to 30,000 clones for this sample, with no singletons present. The CDR3 covers 15 residues. Per germline, CDR1 SNHLY and CDR2 FYNNEI. With 9 bases clipped from V and 6 bases from J, the junction kept 6 bases outside the gene matches. Only a few counts were recorded for this clone. Antigen: not known. The read ends 3 residues shy of where the CDR3 ends; the end is completed using the germline J gene. Sequences were obtained from peripheral blood mononuclear cells. This TCR derives from a human donor with common variable immunodeficiency. This chain connects TRBV2 to TRBJ2-1; TRBD2 agrees at 15 bases. The CDR3 sequence: CASLGLAGGINEQFF. Partial CDR3 DNA: TGTGCCAGTCTGGGACTAGCGGGGGGAATCAATGAG.